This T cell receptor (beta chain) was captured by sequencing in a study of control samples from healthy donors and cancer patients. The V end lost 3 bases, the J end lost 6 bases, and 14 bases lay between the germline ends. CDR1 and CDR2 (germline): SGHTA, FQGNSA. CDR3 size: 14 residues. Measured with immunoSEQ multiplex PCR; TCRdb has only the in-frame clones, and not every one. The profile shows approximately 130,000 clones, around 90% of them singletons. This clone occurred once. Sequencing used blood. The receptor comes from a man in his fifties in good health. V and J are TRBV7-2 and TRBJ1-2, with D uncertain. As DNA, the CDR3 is TGTGCCAGCAGCTTCCTCAGGTCAAGCGATGGCTACACCTTC. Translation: CASSFLRSSDGYTF. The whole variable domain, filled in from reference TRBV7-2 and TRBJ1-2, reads GAGVSQSPSNKVTEKGKDVELRCDPISGHTALYWYRQSLGQGLEFLIYFQGNSAPDKSGLPSDRFSAERTGGSVSTLTIQRTQQEDSAVYLCASSFLRSSDGYTFGSGTRLTVV.